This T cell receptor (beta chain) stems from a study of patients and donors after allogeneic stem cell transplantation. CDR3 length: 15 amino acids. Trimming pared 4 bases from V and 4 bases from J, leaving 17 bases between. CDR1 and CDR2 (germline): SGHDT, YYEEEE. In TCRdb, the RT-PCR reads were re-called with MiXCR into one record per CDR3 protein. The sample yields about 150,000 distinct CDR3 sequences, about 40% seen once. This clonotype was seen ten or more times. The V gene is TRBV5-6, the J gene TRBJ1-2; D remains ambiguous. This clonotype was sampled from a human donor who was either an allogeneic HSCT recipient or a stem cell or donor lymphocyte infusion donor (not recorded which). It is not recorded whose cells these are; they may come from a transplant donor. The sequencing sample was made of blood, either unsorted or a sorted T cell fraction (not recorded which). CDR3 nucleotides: TGTGCCAGCAGCCCCGGTGGTTCTTTCGTCTATGGCTACACCTTC. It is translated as CASSPGGSFVYGYTF.